The rows below give T cell receptor beta chains drawn from one sample of a study of blood T cell repertoires in COVID-19. TCRdb's copy holds only in-frame clones and misses some; the assay was immunoSEQ multiplex PCR. In the table there are roughly 500,000 clones, 89% of which are singletons. Sequencing was carried out using peripheral blood. These TCRs come from a man in his late teens or twenties with COVID-19, enrolled during active disease. The CDR3 runs from the conserved cysteine through the conserved F or W. A D gene is named only where the DNA matches it firmly.

cdr3_aa,d_call,j_call,v_call
CAISDQLSGSRADTQYF,TRBD2,TRBJ2-3,TRBV10-3
CASSLREGVYNEQFF,TRBD2,TRBJ2-1,TRBV27
CASELAGGLYNEQFF,TRBD2,TRBJ2-1,TRBV28
CASSIDRGDEQFF,TRBD1,TRBJ2-1,TRBV19
CASTKDRGSYEQYF,TRBD1,TRBJ2-7,TRBV6-5
CAISTQGYGFYGYTF,.,TRBJ1-2,TRBV10-3
CASSPSPGGTEAFF,TRBD1,TRBJ1-1,TRBV11-3
CASARSSGNTIYF,.,TRBJ1-3,TRBV19
CATSKGAYGETQYF,TRBD1,TRBJ2-5,TRBV5-1
CAWDPGQGHGYTF,TRBD1,TRBJ1-2,TRBV30
CASSREPGKSPLHF,.,TRBJ1-6,TRBV6-5
CASSKEWLEGREQYF,.,TRBJ2-7,TRBV21-1
CASSFRQGYNEQFF,.,TRBJ2-1,TRBV5-5
CASSVGKGLNQPQHF,.,TRBJ1-5,TRBV9
CASSYVEETQYF,.,TRBJ2-5,TRBV6-5
CASSEALQRTYNEQFF,.,TRBJ2-1,TRBV6-1
CATGQPPNTGELFF,.,TRBJ2-2,TRBV27
CASSDMTGGRTEAFF,TRBD1,TRBJ1-1,TRBV2
CASSPPGLVGSGANVLTF,TRBD2,TRBJ2-6,TRBV28
CASSALAGAKNEQFF,TRBD2,TRBJ2-1,TRBV27
CASSQKTSNGNNEQFF,TRBD2,TRBJ2-1,TRBV4-1
CASSRPGQGANEQFF,TRBD1,TRBJ2-1,TRBV6-5
CASSLVTGMNTEAFF,.,TRBJ1-1,TRBV5-4
CASSQSSGSGEQFF,TRBD2,TRBJ2-1,TRBV4-2
CATKGRAGEKLFF,.,TRBJ1-4,TRBV12-3/TRBV12-4
CASSLIGGQPQHF,.,TRBJ1-5,TRBV5-8
CASSYPQGINEKLFF,.,TRBJ1-4,TRBV7-9
CASRRQGAGANVLTF,TRBD1,TRBJ2-6,TRBV7-9
CASLNTPGEKLFF,.,TRBJ1-4,TRBV6-6
CASSRQVRKYF,.,TRBJ2-5,TRBV14